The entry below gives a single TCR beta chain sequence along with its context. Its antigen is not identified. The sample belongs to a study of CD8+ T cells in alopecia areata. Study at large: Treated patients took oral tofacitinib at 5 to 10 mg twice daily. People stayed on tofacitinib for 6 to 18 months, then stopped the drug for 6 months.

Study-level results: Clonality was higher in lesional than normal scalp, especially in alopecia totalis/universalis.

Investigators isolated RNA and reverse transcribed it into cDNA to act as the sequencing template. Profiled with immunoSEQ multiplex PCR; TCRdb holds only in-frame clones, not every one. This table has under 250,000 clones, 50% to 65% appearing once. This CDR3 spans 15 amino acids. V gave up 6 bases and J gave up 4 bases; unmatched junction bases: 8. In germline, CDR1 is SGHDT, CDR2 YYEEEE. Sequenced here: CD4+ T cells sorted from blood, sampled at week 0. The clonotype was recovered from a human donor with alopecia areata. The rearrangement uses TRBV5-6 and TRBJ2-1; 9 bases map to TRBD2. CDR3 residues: CASKYSGGLYNEQFF. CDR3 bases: TGTGCCAGCAAGTATAGCGGGGGCCTATACAATGAGCAGTTCTTC.